The present TCR beta chain was sequenced within a study of blood T cell repertoires in COVID-19. The CDR3 is 13 amino acids. With 4 bases removed from V and 6 bases from J, the gap between germline ends came to 12 bases. Germline lookup yields CDR1 SGHNT and CDR2 YYREEE (reference sequence). In Seattle, patients joined the study during active infection and were tracked longitudinally. As handled by the study authors: It was from reference gene primer amplification that nucleated cell counts were estimated. Sequenced by immunoSEQ multiplex PCR; TCRdb stores in-frame clones only, minus some. V and J calls and clone size are those listed in that table; D and trimming were worked out from the DNA. The table has fewer than 300,000 clones, about 80% seen once.

This sequence joins TRBV5-4 and TRBJ2-3, with a tentative D call TRBD1 (6 bases). The source is a person aged 65 to 79 with COVID-19, enrolled during active disease. The sample was peripheral blood. The CDR3 sequence: CASSDTGIDTQYF. For the CDR3, the DNA is TGTGCCAGCAGCGATACAGGGATCGATACGCAGTATTTT.